Shown below are 18 T cell receptor beta chains from a single sample sequenced in a study of shared clonotypes between healthy human individuals. Here immunoSEQ multiplex PCR was the method, and the copy in TCRdb shows in-frame clones only, minus some. The repertoire holds 1,100,000 or so clones, with approximately 78% as singletons. Specimen: memory CD4+ T cells from PBMCs. This sample's subset: CD45RA-negative fraction. These receptors originate from a young man in good health. Some clones in this sample may be carry-over from other donors' samples.

This clone came up many times. The gene calls are TRBV6-1 and TRBJ1-1, with a possible D match to TRBD1 (6 bases). CDR3 length: 15 amino acids. V was shortened by 8 bases and J by 4 bases, with 20 bases between the two germline ends. The germline V gene encodes CDR1 MNHNS and CDR2 SASEGT. The CDR3 reads CASGPRWGLGTEAFF. The CDR3 DNA reads as TGTGCCAGCGGTCCGCGTTGGGGGCTCGGCACTGAAGCTTTCTTT.

This clone was counted between two and nine times. This rearrangement joins TRBV7-9 to TRBJ2-3; 10 bases line up with TRBD2. The germline CDR1 and CDR2 sequences are SEHNR and FQNEAQ (reference sequence). The CDR3 spans 15 residues. V trimming: 8 bases; J trimming: 2 bases; junction bases outside the gene matches: 7. The CDR3 nucleotides read TGTGCCAGCCAGCGGCTAGCGGGAGACACAGATACGCAGTATTTT. Protein: CASQRLAGDTDTQYF.

The V and J genes are TRBV5-1 and TRBJ2-1; tentatively, D is TRBD2 (7 bases). CDR1 and CDR2 (germline): SGHRS, YFSETQ. The CDR3 has 14 residues. Between the trimmed V and J ends, which lost 7 bases and 6 bases, there was a span of 17 bases. DNA of the CDR3: TGCGCCAGCGAGGGCGGGAGAGGGGGCAATGAGCAGTTCTTC. As protein: CASEGGRGGNEQFF.

CDR3 sequence (DNA): TGTGCCAGCAGTTCGGGACTCCTAGCCAAAAACATTCAGTACTTC. It encodes CASSSGLLAKNIQYF. J is TRBJ2-4 and V is TRBV27; a weak D match, TRBD2 (6 bases). The germline gives CDR1 MNHEY, CDR2 SMNVEV (reference sequence). This CDR3 is built from 15 residues. The V end lost 4 bases, the J end lost 0 bases, and 10 bases lay between the germline ends.

The chain couples TRBV2 to TRBJ2-4; TRBD2 might be the D (6 bases). Germline V lookup: CDR1 SNHLY, CDR2 FYNNEI. Trimming stripped 8 bases from V and 6 bases from J, with 11 bases between. The CDR3 length is 12 residues. The CDR3 protein is CASGRQANIQYF. The DNA for the CDR3 is TGTGCCAGCGGGAGGCAGGCAAACATTCAGTACTTC. The variable domain in full, with the rest retrieved from reference TRBV2 and TRBJ2-4, is EPEVTQTPSHQVTQMGQEVILRCVPISNHLYFYWYRQILGQKVEFLVSFYNNEISEKSEIFDDQFSVERPDGSNFTLKIRSTKLEDSAMYFCASGRQANIQYFGAGTRLSVL.

This clone was picked up one time. The CDR3 loop is CASSLGGYSYEQYF. The DNA for the CDR3 is TGTGCCAGCAGCTTAGGGGGGTATTCCTACGAGCAGTACTTC. This sequence joins TRBV7-9 and TRBJ2-7; perhaps D is TRBD1 or TRBD2 (5 bases each). Germline V gene data show CDR1 as SEHNR and CDR2 as FQNEAQ (reference sequence). The V end was cut by 1 base, the J end by 1 base, with 8 bases between. This CDR3 spans 14 amino acids.

The rearrangement joins TRBV10-3 to TRBJ2-7, with a possible D match to TRBD1 (6 bases). Trimming took 7 bases from V and 4 from J, leaving 17 bases between them. Germline values: CDR1 ENHRY, CDR2 SYGVKD. The CDR3 is 14 residues long. The CDR3 nucleotides read TGTGCCATCACCCGTGAGGGCAGGGGATACGAGCAGTACTTC. It codes for CAITREGRGYEQYF.

The J gene is TRBJ1-5, the V gene TRBV7-2, with 10 nucleotides matching TRBD1. This CDR3 region has 17 residues. The V and J ends lost 5 bases and 1 base, in that order; junction bases with no gene match: 8. Germline lookup yields CDR1 SGHTA and CDR2 FQGNSA. The CDR3 region has the DNA TGTGCCAGCAGCCAGACAGGGGGCGCGTTAAGCAATCAGCCCCAGCATTTT. It encodes CASSQTGGALSNQPQHF.

This CDR3 is CASSHGSNNEQFF. CDR3 sequence (DNA): TGCGCCAGCAGCCACGGGTCGAACAATGAGCAGTTCTTC. The rearrangement links TRBV5-1 to TRBJ2-1; D remains unclear. Germline CDR1 SGHRS, CDR2 YFSETQ. This CDR3 is 13 amino acids long. The V end lost 4 bases, the J end lost 5 bases, and 10 bases lay between the germline ends. Based on the CDR3 plus reference TRBV5-1 and TRBJ2-1, the full variable domain is KAGVTQTPRYLIKTRGQQVTLSCSPISGHRSVSWYQQTPGQGLQFLFEYFSETQRNKGNFPGRFSGRQFSNSRSEMNVSTLELGDSALYLCASSHGSNNEQFFGPGTRLTVL.

This chain uses TRBV5-4 with TRBJ2-7; TRBD1 agrees at 8 bases. Per germline, CDR1 SGHNT and CDR2 YYREEE (reference sequence). V gave up 0 bases and J gave up 3 bases; unmatched junction bases: 2. This CDR3 is built from 14 residues. In DNA, the CDR3 is TGTGCCAGCAGCTTGGCCGGGACAGGCTACGAGCAGTACTTC. It translates to CASSLAGTGYEQYF.

This rearrangement joins TRBV19 to TRBJ1-4; 10 bases are shared with TRBD1. The CDR3 covers 17 residues. The germline CDR1 and CDR2 sequences are LNHDA and SQIVND (reference sequence). With 6 bases clipped from V and 3 bases from J, the junction kept 10 bases outside the gene matches. CDR3 nucleotides: TGTGCCAGTAGAAACCGTCTGGGACAGGGGTCTAATGAAAAACTGTTTTTT. Translation gives CASRNRLGQGSNEKLFF.

The chain employs TRBV14 and TRBJ2-3; D not certain. CDR3 size: 15 residues. V was pared by 4 bases and J by 1 base, with 12 bases between. Germline values: CDR1 SGHDN, CDR2 FVKESK. The CDR3 sequence is CASSRRPRGTDTQYF. In nucleotides, the CDR3 is TGTGCCAGCAGCCGCCGACCGAGAGGCACAGATACGCAGTATTTT.

This clone was observed a handful of times. The CDR3 protein is CATRDSAKETQYF. For the CDR3, the DNA is TGTGCCACACGGGACAGCGCCAAAGAGACCCAGTACTTC. V gene TRBV6-5 combines with J gene TRBJ2-5, with 7 positions matching TRBD1. The CDR3 has 13 residues. V was clipped by 10 bases and J by 3 bases; unmatched bases: 8. The germline gives CDR1 MNHEY, CDR2 SVGAGI.

This rearrangement joins TRBV10-3 to TRBJ2-1, with a tentative D call TRBD1 (5 bases). Germline CDR1 reads ENHRY; CDR2 reads SYGVKD. The CDR3 contains 11 residues. Deletions cut 4 bases from V and 13 bases from J, with 11 bases between. In nucleotides, the CDR3 is TGTGCCATCAGTGTAGCAGGGATACAGTTCTTC. This sequence encodes CAISVAGIQFF.

The J gene is TRBJ2-5, the V gene TRBV21-1; whether TRBD1, the table's D call, matches the DNA was not checked. TRBV21-1 has pseudogene status. CDR3 size: 13 residues. The CDR3 nucleotides are TGTGCCAGCAGCAGACAGGTACAAGAGACCCAGTACTTC. Encoded protein: CASSRQVQETQYF.

The chain couples TRBV18 to TRBJ1-1; 9 bases map to TRBD1. Germline CDR1 is KGHSH and CDR2 is LQKENI. J gave up 6 bases and V 4 bases, and 3 bases lay outside the gene matches. The CDR3 is 13 residues long. This CDR3 reads CASSRDRVAEAFF. Here the CDR3 DNA reads TGTGCCAGCTCACGGGACAGGGTCGCTGAAGCTTTCTTT.

V gene TRBV19 combines with J gene TRBJ2-7; D is ambiguous. Between the trimmed V and J ends, which lost 4 bases and 0 bases, there was a span of 13 bases. Germline assignment: CDR1 LNHDA and CDR2 SQIVND (reference sequence). The CDR3 totals 15 residues. CDR3 bases: TGTGCCAGTAGTAAAGACCAACCGAGCTCCTACGAGCAGTACTTC. Translation: CASSKDQPSSYEQYF. The full variable domain, rest sourced from reference TRBV19 and TRBJ2-7, is DGGITQSPKYLFRKEGQNVTLSCEQNLNHDAMYWYRQDPGQGLRLIYYSQIVNDFQKGDIAEGYSVSREKKESFPLTVTSAQKNPTAFYLCASSKDQPSSYEQYFGPGTRLTVT.

The chain combines TRBV19 with TRBJ1-2, with 7 bases that match TRBD1. Looked up from germline, CDR1 is LNHDA and CDR2 is SQIVND (reference sequence). This CDR3 contains 15 residues. The V gene end was trimmed by 8 bases and the J gene end by 6 bases; junction bases not matched to a gene: 15. CDR3 coding DNA: TGTGCCAGTCGATCCCGACAGGGTGAGGGGCATGGCTACACCTTC. This encodes CASRSRQGEGHGYTF.